Following are 12 T cell receptor beta chains from one sample sequenced in a study of blood T cell repertoires in COVID-19. Repertoires were generated with immunoSEQ multiplex PCR, while TCRdb's copy carries only in-frame clones and drops some. In the table there are about 150,000 clones, roughly 78% of which are singletons. The sequencing sample was made of peripheral blood. These receptors were obtained from a human donor with acute or convalescent COVID-19. The donor label of this sample is uncertain.

V gene TRBV7-6 combines with J gene TRBJ2-5; D remains unclear. CDR3 length: 13 residues. Trimming removed 5 bases at V and 0 bases at J, with 7 bases between. The germline gives CDR1 SGHVS, CDR2 FNYEAQ. The CDR3 loop reads CASSQLYQETQYF. In DNA, the CDR3 is TGTGCCAGCAGCCAGTTGTACCAAGAGACCCAGTACTTC.

CDR3 in DNA: TGTGCCAGCACCGCAGGGGGCGCAGATCAGCCCCAGCATTTT. Translated, it gives CASTAGGADQPQHF. The chain carries TRBV2 and TRBJ1-5; 8 nucleotides align to TRBD1. The CDR3 is made up of 14 amino acids. V lost 7 bases to trimming and J lost 5 bases; unmatched junction nucleotides: 7. Germline V gene sequence: CDR1 SNHLY, CDR2 FYNNEI.

V is TRBV7-9 and J is TRBJ1-4, with TRBD1 identical over 11 bases. Per the germline V gene, CDR1 is SEHNR and CDR2 is FQNEAQ (reference sequence). V was pared by 5 bases and J by 1 base, with 6 bases of the junction left unmatched. This CDR3 region has 17 residues. CDR3 nucleotide sequence: TGTGCCAGCAGCCCCGGACAGGGGGCGGGAACTAATGAAAAACTGTTTTTT. Protein: CASSPGQGAGTNEKLFF.

The rearrangement links TRBV30 to TRBJ2-7; 7 bases are a match to TRBD1. The CDR3 length is 16 residues. The V segment lost 0 bases and the J segment 1 base; nucleotides outside the gene matches: 9. Per the germline V gene, CDR1 is GTSNPN and CDR2 is SVGIG (reference sequence). CDR3 DNA sequence: TGTGCCTGGAGTGTAGCGCGGACAGGCCGATCCTACGAGCAGTACTTC. It translates to CAWSVARTGRSYEQYF. Supplemented by reference TRBV30 and TRBJ2-7, the full variable domain reads SQTIHQWPATLVQPVGSPLSLECTVEGTSNPNLYWYRQAAGRGLQLLFYSVGIGQISSEVPQNLSASRPQDRQFILSSKKLLLSDSGFYLCAWSVARTGRSYEQYFGPGTRLTVT.

This clone was picked up a small number of times. The chain joins TRBV15 to TRBJ1-2; 8 nucleotides align to TRBD1. There are 16 residues in the CDR3. V shed 2 bases, J shed 4 bases, and the junction held 9 bases outside the gene matches. Germline CDR1 is LNHNV and CDR2 is YYDKDF (reference sequence). The CDR3 DNA reads as TGTGCCACCAGCAGATCGGGACAGGACACCCCCTATGGCTACACCTTC. Protein: CATSRSGQDTPYGYTF.

This chain joins TRBV10-3 and TRBJ1-6, with 10 positions matching TRBD1. The CDR3 is 15 amino acids. Per germline, CDR1 ENHRY and CDR2 SYGVKD. The V gene end was trimmed by 6 bases and the J gene end by 10 bases; junction bases not matched to a gene: 9. The CDR3 coding sequence is TGTGCCATCAGGCAGGACAGGGGGGAAGGATCACCCCTCCACTTT. Translation: CAIRQDRGEGSPLHF.

The V and J genes are TRBV7-9 and TRBJ1-2, with D maybe TRBD1 (5 bases). Germline CDR1 SEHNR, CDR2 FQNEAQ (reference sequence). The V gene lost 3 bases and the J gene lost 8 bases, with 7 bases spanning the gap. This CDR3 is 11 amino acids long. Written as DNA, the CDR3 is TGTGCCAGCAGCTTCTCAGGGGGCTACACCTTC. This translates into CASSFSGGYTF. The variable domain in full, with the rest retrieved from reference TRBV7-9 and TRBJ1-2, is DTGVSQNPRHKITKRGQNVTFRCDPISEHNRLYWYRQTLGQGPEFLTYFQNEAQLEKSRLLSDRFSAERPKGSFSTLEIQRTEQGDSAMYLCASSFSGGYTFGSGTRLTVV.

The V call is TRBV6-5, the J call TRBJ1-6; the D is unclear. Germline lookup yields CDR1 MNHEY and CDR2 SVGAGI. This CDR3 comprises 14 residues. The V gene lost 2 bases and the J gene lost 6 bases, with 8 bases spanning the gap. The DNA of the CDR3 is TGTGCCAGCAGTTACCTGGACTTTAATTCACCCCTCCACTTT. Residues: CASSYLDFNSPLHF.

Concerning this clone: This sample also contains other DNA sequences that code for the same CDR3. The chain recombines TRBV19 with TRBJ1-1; TRBD1 aligns across 8 bases. The V gene end was trimmed by 3 bases and the J gene end by 5 bases; junction bases not matched to a gene: 2. Germline V gene lookup returns CDR1 LNHDA and CDR2 SQIVND (reference sequence). The length of the CDR3 is 13 residues. The CDR3 reads CASSMDRETEAFF. CDR3 DNA: TGTGCCAGTAGTATGGACAGGGAGACTGAAGCTTTCTTT.

V is TRBV12-3 or TRBV12-4 and J is TRBJ1-1; D gene ambiguous. The CDR3 consists of 11 residues. With 3 bases removed from V and 6 bases from J, the gap between germline ends came to 5 bases. The CDR3 DNA is TGTGCCAGCAGTTTTTCCTCTGAAGCTTTCTTT. This translates into CASSFSSEAFF.

The rearrangement joins TRBV29-1 to TRBJ1-2, with D possibly TRBD1 on 5 matching bases. The CDR3 runs 13 residues. Trimming removed 2 bases at V and 6 bases at J, with 13 bases between. Germline CDR1 is SQVTM and CDR2 is ANQGSEA. The CDR3 loop is CSVESAGQNGYTF. The CDR3 bases are TGCAGCGTTGAATCGGCGGGGCAGAATGGCTACACCTTC.

This clone was seen once. The V call is TRBV6-5, the J call TRBJ1-5; 8 positions match TRBD1. Per the germline V gene, CDR1 is MNHEY and CDR2 is SVGAGI. V was pared by 6 bases and J by 3 bases, with 4 bases of the junction left unmatched. The CDR3 has 14 amino acids. In DNA form, the CDR3 reads TGTGCCAGCAGGGGGACAGGTCTCAATCAGCCCCAGCATTTT. Encoded protein: CASRGTGLNQPQHF.